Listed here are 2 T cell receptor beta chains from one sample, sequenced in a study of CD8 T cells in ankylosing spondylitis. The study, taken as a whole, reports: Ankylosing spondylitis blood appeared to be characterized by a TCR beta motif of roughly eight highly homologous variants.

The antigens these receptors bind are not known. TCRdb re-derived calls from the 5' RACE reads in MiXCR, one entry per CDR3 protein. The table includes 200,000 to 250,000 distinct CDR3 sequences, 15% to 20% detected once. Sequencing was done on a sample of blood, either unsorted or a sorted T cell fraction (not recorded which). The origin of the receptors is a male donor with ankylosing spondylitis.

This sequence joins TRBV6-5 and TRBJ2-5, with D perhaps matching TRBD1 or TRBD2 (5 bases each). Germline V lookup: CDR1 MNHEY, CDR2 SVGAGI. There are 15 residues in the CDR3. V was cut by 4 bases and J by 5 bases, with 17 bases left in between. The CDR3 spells CASSFLGAGSETQYF. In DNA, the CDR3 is TGTGCCAGCAGTTTCCTCGGGGCGGGCAGTGAGACCCAGTACTTC.

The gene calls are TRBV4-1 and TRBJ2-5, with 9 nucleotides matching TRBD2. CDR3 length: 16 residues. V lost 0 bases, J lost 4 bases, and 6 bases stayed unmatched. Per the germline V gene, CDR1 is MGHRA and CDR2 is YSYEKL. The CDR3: CASSQEPGLAAETQYF. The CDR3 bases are TGCGCCAGCAGCCAAGAACCGGGACTAGCAGCAGAGACCCAGTACTTC.